Below, 10 T cell receptor beta chains from the same sample are listed, as sequenced in a study of CD8+CD57+ T cells in acquired aplastic anemia. Profiling that covered TCR beta VDJ and CDR3 relied on genomic DNA as its template. Using its own MiXCR run on the reads, TCRdb lists one record per CDR3 protein. This sample has roughly 250,000 distinct CDR3 sequences; around half occur once, and the top ten carry over 7.5%. CD8+CD57+ cell expansion, shown by flow cytometry, had occurred in the patients selected for sequencing. Material for sequencing was sorted CD4+, CD8+, or CD8+CD57+ T cells (not recorded which) from PBMCs. The receptors were sampled from a human donor with aplastic anemia.

The V and J genes are TRBV7-2 and TRBJ2-7, with TRBD1 matching 10 bases. V lost 2 bases, J lost 4 bases, and 8 bases stayed unmatched. The CDR3 has 16 residues. Germline assignment: CDR1 SGHTA and CDR2 FQGNSA. The chain's CDR3 is CASSLPPGQGLYEQYF. The CDR3 nucleotides are TGTGCCAGCAGCTTACCTCCGGGACAGGGGTTGTACGAGCAGTACTTC. The variable domain in full, with the rest retrieved from reference TRBV7-2 and TRBJ2-7, is GAGVSQSPSNKVTEKGKDVELRCDPISGHTALYWYRQSLGQGLEFLIYFQGNSAPDKSGLPSDRFSAERTGGSVSTLTIQRTQQEDSAVYLCASSLPPGQGLYEQYFGPGTRLTVT.

The V call is TRBV29-1, the J call TRBJ1-6; maybe TRBD1 (6 bases). Germline V gene lookup returns CDR1 SQVTM and CDR2 ANQGSEA. The CDR3 extends over 14 amino acids. Trimming took 1 base from V and 8 from J, leaving 12 bases between them. CDR3 nucleotides: TGCAGCGTTGAAGCGGAGGGGGGCCATTCACCCCTCCACTTT. Protein product: CSVEAEGGHSPLHF.

For this clonotype: A much more abundant neighbour one base away suggests this may be a read error. The chain joins TRBV7-6 to TRBJ1-6; possibly TRBD1 for D (6 bases). This CDR3 comprises 13 residues. CDR1 and CDR2 (germline): SGHVS, FNYEAQ. Here the CDR3 reads CASNKQGASSLHF. In DNA form, the CDR3 reads TGTGCCAGCAATAAACAGGGCGCTTCATCCCTCCACTTT.

For this clonotype: The junction differs from germline at one of its ends, possibly a read error. The chain carries TRBV6-4 and TRBJ2-1, with D possibly being TRBD2 (6 bases). This CDR3 contains 14 residues. The germline CDR1 and CDR2 sequences are MRHNA and SNTAGT. This CDR3 is CAGSDGGDYNEQFF. DNA for the CDR3: TGTGCCGGCAGTGACGGGGGAGATTACAATGAGCAGTTCTTC.

There are many counts of this clonotype. V gene TRBV11-2 combines with J gene TRBJ1-1; D unresolved. The length of the CDR3 is 13 residues. V lost 4 bases, J lost 0 bases, and 6 bases lay in between. Germline CDR1 SGHAT, CDR2 FQNNGV. CDR3 nucleotide sequence: TGTGCCAGCAGCTCGGCTGTGAACACTGAAGCTTTCTTT. This encodes CASSSAVNTEAFF.

J is TRBJ2-1 and V is TRBV10-3; 12 bases are a match to TRBD2. The CDR3 runs to 17 residues. CDR1 is ENHRY and CDR2 is SYGVKD in the germline V gene. V lost 2 bases, J lost 8 bases, and 10 bases stayed unmatched. The CDR3 is CAISETLTSGSKDEQFF. CDR3 coding DNA: TGTGCCATCAGTGAGACCTTGACTAGCGGGAGTAAGGATGAGCAGTTCTTC.

The chain joins TRBV13 to TRBJ1-4, with a possible D match to TRBD1 (5 bases). Trimming pared 6 bases from V and 3 bases from J, leaving 17 bases between. Per germline, CDR1 PRHDT and CDR2 FYEKMQ (reference sequence). This CDR3 has 16 residues. CDR3 in DNA: TGTGCCAGCAGACGTACGAGGGGCTCTTCTAATGAAAAACTGTTTTTT. This gives the protein CASRRTRGSSNEKLFF.

V and J are TRBV10-3 and TRBJ1-1, with a tentative D call TRBD1 (6 bases). Per germline, CDR1 ENHRY and CDR2 SYGVKD. V shed 6 bases and J shed 10 bases, with 21 bases lying between them. The CDR3 extends over 14 amino acids. CDR3 residues: CAISLQGWGSPAFF. The CDR3 nucleotides read TGTGCCATCAGCTTACAGGGATGGGGGTCTCCAGCTTTCTTT.

About this clonotype itself: A much larger clone sits a single nucleotide away, making a read error possible. V usage is TRBV6-1 and J usage is TRBJ2-7; 7 positions agree with TRBD1. Trimming cost V 8 bases and J 4 bases; bases outside gene matches: 8. The germline V gene encodes CDR1 MNHNS and CDR2 SASEGT. CDR3 length: 13 residues. The CDR3 sequence is CASGDRVEYEQYF. The CDR3 bases are TGTGCCAGCGGCGACAGGGTAGAGTACGAGCAGTACTTC.

The genes are TRBV29-1 and TRBJ1-1; 8 nucleotides match TRBD1. CDR1 is SQVTM, CDR2 ANQGSEA, per germline. This CDR3 has 13 amino acids. V lost 6 bases and J lost 2; bases outside the gene matches: 5. This chain's CDR3 is CSVAGGENTEAFF. The CDR3, as DNA: TGCAGCGTAGCAGGGGGCGAAAACACTGAAGCTTTCTTT.